The sequence of this T cell receptor (beta chain) was determined in a study of blood T cell repertoires in COVID-19. Overall study context: There were acute and convalescent COVID-19 samples, and they came from the United States, Italy and Spain. PBMCs, B-cell-depleted T cells, or T cells were the source of the cDNA or gDNA that made up the material.

The authors' processing: Nucleated cell number was recorded as an estimate derived from reference gene primer amplification. This table comes from immunoSEQ multiplex PCR, and its TCRdb copy is limited to in-frame clones, with some not included. The DNA gave D and trimming, while V, J and clone size come from that table. The table includes 100,000 or so clones, around 82% detected once. CDR1 and CDR2 (germline): MGHRA, YSYEKL. Between the trimmed V and J ends, which lost 3 bases and 4 bases, there was a span of 13 bases. The CDR3 extends over 15 amino acids. This clone was seen a handful of times. Sample: peripheral blood. The receptor was derived from a man between 65 and 85 years old with active or convalescent COVID-19. The rearrangement links TRBV4-1 to TRBJ1-3; the D is unclear. The CDR3 sequence: CASSQIVNLGNTIYF. The CDR3 DNA reads TGCGCCAGCAGCCAGATAGTGAATCTCGGAAACACCATATATTTT.